Described below is a single T cell receptor (beta chain) sequence and its context. The data stem from a study of T cell changes during pregnancy in multiple sclerosis. TCRdb's table, derived via immunoSEQ multiplex PCR, lists solely in-frame clones and lacks some. The data contain around 62,000 clones, over 80% of them seen just once; the ten biggest clones take up 0.7% to 0.8%. The source was CD4+ T cells from peripheral blood mononuclear cells, collected in the first trimester of pregnancy. The clonotype comes from a female donor with multiple sclerosis, enrolled in a pregnancy study.

CDR3 sequence reads: CASSLAGRVTLETQYF. CDR3 bases: TGTGCCAGCAGCTTGGCGGGCAGGGTAACGTTGGAGACCCAGTACTTC. V usage is TRBV5-4 and J usage is TRBJ2-5, with D perhaps TRBD1 (5 bases). Germline V CDR1 and CDR2: SGHNT, YYREEE (reference sequence). The CDR3 is 16 residues long. Trimming stripped 0 bases from V and 5 bases from J, with 17 bases between. Filled out from reference TRBV5-4 and TRBJ2-5, the complete variable domain reads ETGVTQSPTHLIKTRGQQVTLRCSSQSGHNTVSWYQQALGQGPQFIFQYYREEENGRGNFPPRFSGLQFPNYSSELNVNALELDDSALYLCASSLAGRVTLETQYFGPGTRLLVL.